This T cell receptor (beta chain) originates from a study of blood T cells in healthy people across ages. General study findings and limits: Significant beta diversity loss was already apparent by age roughly 43, declining roughly linearly. Across samples, TCR beta diversity tracked strongly with naive T cell percentage. Comparison with aged donors showed that long-lived donors had more naive CD4+ cells and higher diversity.

PCR was performed a second time for about 7 to 11 cycles using a sample-barcoded 5' primer and a J-beta primer mix. A single record per CDR3 protein comes from TCRdb applying MiXCR to the 5' RACE reads. In the table there are 1.5 million to 2 million distinct CDR3 sequences, around half of which are singletons. The germline gives CDR1 MNHEY, CDR2 SVGAGI. Deletions cut 1 base from V and 2 bases from J, with 9 bases between. CDR3 length: 15 amino acids. Every donor provided around 9.5 milliliters of peripheral blood. To note about this clonotype: Its antigen remains unidentified.

Material for sequencing was blood. The J gene is TRBJ2-1, the V gene TRBV6-5; either TRBD1 or TRBD2 may fit D (5 bases each). This clonotype was obtained from a woman between 40 and 55 years old in good health. This CDR3 is CASSYLGVAYNEQFF. CDR3 DNA sequence: TGTGCCAGCAGTTACTTGGGGGTGGCCTACAATGAGCAGTTCTTC.